The T cell receptor (beta chain) described here comes from a study of shared clonotypes between healthy human individuals. CD45RO-negative, CCR7-positively selected cells formed the naive CD8 fraction, excluding terminally differentiated effector memory CD45RA+ cells. Healthy HIV-negative adults with no recent acute infections or vaccinations were recruited as donors. When replicate PCRs were run on sorted subsets, they used about 220 ng DNA, some 33,000 T cell genomes. In the source study's methods: With immunoSEQ giving junction-only sequences and no quality scores, filtering differed. Measured with immunoSEQ multiplex PCR; TCRdb has only the in-frame clones, and not every one. That table supplies the V and J calls and clone size; D and trimming were determined from the DNA. The sample lists 2 million or so clones, about 95% seen once, with about 1.1% in the top ten. The CDR3 has 14 amino acids. Trimming took 0 bases from V and 5 from J, leaving 12 bases between them. Per the germline V gene, CDR1 is SGHTS and CDR2 is YDEGEE.

Sequencing used naive CD8+ T cells sorted from blood. This receptor was identified in a man younger than 30 in good health. The chain carries TRBV5-8 and TRBJ2-7; D might be TRBD2 (6 bases). CDR3 loop: CASSLVTRFHEQYF. The CDR3 DNA sequence: TGTGCCAGCAGCTTGGTGACTAGATTTCACGAGCAGTACTTC.